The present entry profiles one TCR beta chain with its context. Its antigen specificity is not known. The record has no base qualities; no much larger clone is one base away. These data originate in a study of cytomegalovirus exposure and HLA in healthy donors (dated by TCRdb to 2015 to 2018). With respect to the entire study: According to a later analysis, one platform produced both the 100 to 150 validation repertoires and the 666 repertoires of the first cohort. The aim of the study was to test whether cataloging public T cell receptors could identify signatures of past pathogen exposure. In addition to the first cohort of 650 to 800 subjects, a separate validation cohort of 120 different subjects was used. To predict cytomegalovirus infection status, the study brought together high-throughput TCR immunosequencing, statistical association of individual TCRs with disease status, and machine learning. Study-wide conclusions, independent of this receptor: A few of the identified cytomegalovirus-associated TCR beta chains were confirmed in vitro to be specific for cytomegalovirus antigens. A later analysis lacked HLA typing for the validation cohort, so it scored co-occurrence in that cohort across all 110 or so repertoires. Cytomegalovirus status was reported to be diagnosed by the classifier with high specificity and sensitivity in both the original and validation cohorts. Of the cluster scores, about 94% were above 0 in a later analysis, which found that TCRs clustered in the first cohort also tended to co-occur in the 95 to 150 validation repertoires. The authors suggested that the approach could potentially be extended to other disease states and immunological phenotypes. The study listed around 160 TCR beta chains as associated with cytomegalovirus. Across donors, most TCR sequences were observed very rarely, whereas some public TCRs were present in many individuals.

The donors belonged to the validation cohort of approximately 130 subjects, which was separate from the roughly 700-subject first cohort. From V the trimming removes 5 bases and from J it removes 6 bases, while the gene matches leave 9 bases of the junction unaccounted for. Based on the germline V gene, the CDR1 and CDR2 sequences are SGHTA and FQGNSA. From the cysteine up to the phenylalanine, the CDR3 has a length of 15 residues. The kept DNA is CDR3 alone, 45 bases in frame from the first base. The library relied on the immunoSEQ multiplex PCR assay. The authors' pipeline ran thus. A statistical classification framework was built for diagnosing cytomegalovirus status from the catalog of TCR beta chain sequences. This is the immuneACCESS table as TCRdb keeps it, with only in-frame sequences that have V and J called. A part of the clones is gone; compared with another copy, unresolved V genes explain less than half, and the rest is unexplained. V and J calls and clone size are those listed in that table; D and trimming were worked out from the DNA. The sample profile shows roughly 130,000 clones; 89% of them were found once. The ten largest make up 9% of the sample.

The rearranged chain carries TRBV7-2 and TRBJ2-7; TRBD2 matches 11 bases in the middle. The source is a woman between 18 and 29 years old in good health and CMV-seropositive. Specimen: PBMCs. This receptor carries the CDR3 CASSPVLAGGSEQYF. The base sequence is TGTGCCAGCAGCCCGGTCCTAGCGGGGGGAAGCGAGCAGTACTTC.